The entry below describes one T cell receptor (beta chain). The data were obtained in a study of OX40 agonist ivuxolimab in advanced cancers. Background on the study: Those treated in dose escalation had hepatocellular carcinoma, melanoma, renal cell cancer or head and neck cancer.

The germline V gene encodes CDR1 ENHRY and CDR2 SYGVKD. This CDR3 comprises 14 residues. The trim removed 5 bases at V and 7 bases at J, leaving 6 bases unmatched. Clones were sequenced by immunoSEQ multiplex PCR, and TCRdb holds only the in-frame ones, with some missing. This sample has 72,000 or so clones; around 90% occur once, and the top ten carry 0.2% to 0.3%. The source was CD4+ or CD8+ T cells sorted from blood, collected in a trial of the OX40 agonist ivuxolimab. The J gene is TRBJ1-4, the V gene TRBV10-3; TRBD1 aligns across 8 bases. The sequence came from an adult with an advanced solid tumor such as melanoma, head and neck, liver or kidney cancer. CDR3 coding DNA: TGTGCCATCAGTCAGGGGGCACGGGGTGAAAAACTGTTTTTT. Its protein is CAISQGARGEKLFF.